What follows are 32 T cell receptor beta chains derived from one specimen sequenced in a study of blood T cell repertoires in COVID-19 (dated by TCRdb to 2018 to 2020). Libraries were constructed by the immunoSEQ multiplex PCR assay. TCRdb provides this immuneACCESS table in a form limited to in-frame rearrangements. Some clones are lacking; in checked studies, under half of them reflect an unresolved V gene, and why the rest are absent is not known. In all, the sample holds fewer than 150,000 clones, and roughly 79% of those were seen once. Of the sample, 11% falls within the top ten clones. Sequencing was carried out using peripheral blood. The receptors shown here come from a human donor in a cohort sampled during active COVID-19.

This clone appeared a few times. V gene TRBV30 combines with J gene TRBJ1-5, with D unclear. The CDR3 runs to 13 residues. Trimming took 4 bases from V and 0 from J, leaving 7 bases between them. Germline assignment: CDR1 GTSNPN and CDR2 SVGIG (reference sequence). The CDR3 DNA reads as TGTGCCTGGACCCTCGGTAGCAATCAGCCCCAGCATTTT. Protein sequence: CAWTLGSNQPQHF.

The chain recombines TRBV18 with TRBJ2-5, with TRBD2 identical over 8 bases. Germline trimming cut 2 bases from V and 4 bases from J; bases unmatched to any gene: 6. CDR1 is KGHSH, CDR2 LQKENI, per germline. This CDR3 is 15 amino acids long. The CDR3 nucleotides are TGTGCCAGCTCACCAGGGACTAGGCCGACAGAGACCCAGTACTTC. Amino acid sequence: CASSPGTRPTETQYF. Full variable domain (rest looked up from reference TRBV18 and TRBJ2-5): NAGVMQNPRHLVRRRGQEARLRCSPMKGHSHVYWYRQLPEEGLKFMVYLQKENIIDESGMPKERFSAEFPKEGPSILRIQQVVRGDSAAYFCASSPGTRPTETQYFGPGTRLLVL.

The gene calls are TRBV19 and TRBJ2-6; 8 bases are a match to TRBD1. V lost 7 bases, J lost 0 bases, and 8 bases stayed unmatched. The CDR3 is 17 amino acids. The germline V gene encodes CDR1 LNHDA and CDR2 SQIVND (reference sequence). CDR3 DNA: TGTGCCAGTAAATCACAGGGGGACCCCTCTGGGGCCAACGTCCTGACTTTC. As protein: CASKSQGDPSGANVLTF.

This clone was found a few times. V gene TRBV10-1 combines with J gene TRBJ1-2; 7 bases align to TRBD1. Germline CDR1 reads WNHNN; CDR2 reads SYGVQD (reference sequence). J gave up 4 bases and V 4 bases, and 3 bases lay outside the gene matches. This CDR3 has 13 amino acids. The CDR3 spells CASSAGGSYGYTF. CDR3 nucleotide sequence: TGCGCCAGCAGTGCAGGGGGTAGCTATGGCTACACCTTC.

This clone came up a few times. The chain links TRBV3-1 (or the pseudogene TRBV3-2) to TRBJ1-1; the D is unclear. The CDR3 is 14 residues long. The ends were cut back, 4 bases at V and 6 bases at J, with 15 bases in the middle. Germline loops: CDR1 LGHDT, CDR2 YNNKEL (reference sequence). CDR3 nucleotide sequence: TGTGCCAGCAGCCCCCCGGGGTTGGCCCCTGAAGCTTTCTTT. Translation gives CASSPPGLAPEAFF.

This rearrangement joins TRBV6-5 to TRBJ1-1; D is unresolved. This CDR3 comprises 12 residues. Germline-derived CDR1 and CDR2 are MNHEY and SVGAGI. Trimming cost V 6 bases and J 4 bases, with 9 bases left between them. The CDR3 here is CASSPPLTEAFF. The DNA of the CDR3 is TGTGCCAGCAGCCCCCCACTCACTGAAGCTTTCTTT.

The rearrangement links TRBV27 to TRBJ1-3; 7 positions agree with TRBD1. J gave up 8 bases and V 2 bases, and 6 bases lay outside the gene matches. Looked up from germline, CDR1 is MNHEY and CDR2 is SMNVEV (reference sequence). The CDR3 extends over 14 amino acids. CDR3 region: CASSLNRGWDTIYF. The CDR3 DNA reads TGTGCCAGCAGTTTAAACAGGGGTTGGGACACCATATATTTT.

The chain carries TRBV3-1 (or the pseudogene TRBV3-2) and TRBJ2-7; 12 nucleotides line up with TRBD2. The J segment lost 3 bases and the V segment lost 4 bases, leaving 1 base of the junction unmatched. CDR3 length equals 14 residues. From germline, CDR1 is LGHDT and CDR2 YNNKEL (reference sequence). The CDR3 DNA sequence: TGTGCCAGCAGCCTACTAGCGGGGGGCTACGAGCAGTACTTC. Amino acid sequence: CASSLLAGGYEQYF.

The chain employs TRBV6-5 and TRBJ2-5; tentatively, D is TRBD2 (5 bases). Between the trimmed V and J ends, which lost 6 bases and 5 bases, there was a span of 19 bases. Germline V gene data show CDR1 as MNHEY and CDR2 as SVGAGI. The length of the CDR3 is 15 residues. The CDR3 loop reads CASRPELEGRETQYF. The CDR3 nucleotides read TGTGCCAGCAGGCCTGAACTAGAAGGGCGGGAGACCCAGTACTTC.

This clone was detected only a few times. The V call is TRBV30, the J call TRBJ2-4; 8 positions agree with TRBD1. The CDR3 extends over 14 amino acids. Germline CDR1 reads GTSNPN; CDR2 reads SVGIG (reference sequence). The junction had 5 bases not matched to a gene; V was cut back by 2 bases and J by 5 bases. CDR3 sequence (DNA): TGTGCCTGGAGTCGGGGGACAGGAGAAAACATTCAGTACTTC. Protein product: CAWSRGTGENIQYF.

This chain links TRBV27 with TRBJ1-6; possible D gene TRBD1, 5 bases. The CDR3 runs 14 residues. From germline, CDR1 is MNHEY and CDR2 SMNVEV (reference sequence). Trimming left V 3 bases short and J 8 bases short, with 11 bases between. The CDR3 sequence: CASSLGGNDSPLHF. The CDR3, as DNA: TGTGCCAGCAGTTTGGGGGGGAATGATTCACCCCTCCACTTT.

This clone has a single count. The chain recombines TRBV5-4 with TRBJ2-5, with TRBD2 identical over 12 bases. The germline V gene has CDR1 SGHNT and CDR2 YYREEE (reference sequence). With V trimmed by 4 bases and J by 4 bases, 11 bases remained unmatched. The length of the CDR3 is 17 residues. In DNA, the CDR3 is TGTGCCAGCAGCAAGAACACTAGCGGGGGGAGGAGAGAGACCCAGTACTTC. Translated, it gives CASSKNTSGGRRETQYF.

V usage is TRBV4-1 and J usage is TRBJ2-3; D remains ambiguous. Between the trimmed V and J ends, which lost 0 bases and 2 bases, there was a span of 9 bases. Germline V gives CDR1 MGHRA, CDR2 YSYEKL. The CDR3 runs to 15 residues. As DNA, the CDR3 is TGCGCCAGCAGCCAAGATAGTGTCTACACAGATACGCAGTATTTT. Amino acid sequence: CASSQDSVYTDTQYF.

This sequence joins TRBV9 and TRBJ1-6; TRBD1 matches 7 bases. Germline trimming cut 5 bases from V and 9 bases from J; bases unmatched to any gene: 11. The length of the CDR3 is 15 residues. The germline V gene encodes CDR1 SGDLS and CDR2 YYNGEE. The CDR3 DNA follows: TGTGCCAGCAGTCATACCTCCGGGACAGTTTCACCCCTCCACTTT. Protein: CASSHTSGTVSPLHF.

This sequence joins TRBV2 and TRBJ1-5, with a possible D match to TRBD1 (6 bases). The V and J ends lost 5 bases and 0 bases respectively, with 8 bases between them. This CDR3 has 14 amino acids. Germline assignment: CDR1 SNHLY and CDR2 FYNNEI. The CDR3 DNA sequence: TGTGCCAGCAGTCCAGGGGTTAGCAATCAGCCCCAGCATTTT. Translation gives CASSPGVSNQPQHF.

The V gene is TRBV4-1, the J gene TRBJ2-7; TRBD2 agrees at 12 bases. V was clipped by 1 base and J by 9 bases; unmatched bases: 16. The germline V gene has CDR1 MGHRA and CDR2 YSYEKL. The CDR3 loop spans 18 amino acids. CDR3 region: CASSQGLAGGPGWSGQYF. DNA for the CDR3: TGCGCCAGCAGCCAAGGCCTAGCGGGGGGGCCTGGATGGTCGGGGCAGTACTTC.

The chain joins TRBV3-1 (or the pseudogene TRBV3-2) to TRBJ1-6, with 7 bases that match TRBD1. Germline V CDR1 and CDR2: LGHDT, YNNKEL (reference sequence). Unmatched junction bases numbered 7, after V lost 4 bases and J lost 7 bases. The CDR3 length is 15 residues. This CDR3 reads CASSPNTGENSPLHF. For the CDR3, the DNA is TGTGCCAGCAGCCCTAATACAGGGGAAAATTCACCCCTCCACTTT.

The V gene is TRBV7-8, the J gene TRBJ2-1, with TRBD1 identical over 8 bases. With V trimmed by 5 bases and J by 6 bases, 9 bases remained unmatched. Germline-derived CDR1 and CDR2 are SGHVS and FQNEAQ. The CDR3 loop spans 15 amino acids. The CDR3 nucleotides are TGTGCCAGCAGCCTCCGACAGGGGCCTGTCAATGAGCAGTTCTTC. Encoded protein: CASSLRQGPVNEQFF.

The chain has TRBV18 and TRBJ1-3; D is uncertain. The germline V gene has CDR1 KGHSH and CDR2 LQKENI. Trimming pared 5 bases from V and 4 bases from J, leaving 9 bases between. There are 13 residues in the CDR3. CDR3 region: CASSSKRGNTIYF. The CDR3 nucleotides read TGTGCCAGCTCATCCAAACGGGGAAACACCATATATTTT. The full variable domain, with the rest looked up from reference TRBV18 and TRBJ1-3, is NAGVMQNPRHLVRRRGQEARLRCSPMKGHSHVYWYRQLPEEGLKFMVYLQKENIIDESGMPKERFSAEFPKEGPSILRIQQVVRGDSAAYFCASSSKRGNTIYFGEGSWLTVV.

The table lists this clone with a count of one. V and J are TRBV12-3 or TRBV12-4 and TRBJ1-2; 7 nucleotides match TRBD1. V lost 8 bases to trimming and J lost 4 bases; unmatched junction nucleotides: 4. CDR3 size: 12 residues. In DNA form, the CDR3 reads TGTGCCAGCCGGGACAGACCCTATGGCTACACCTTC. Encoded protein: CASRDRPYGYTF.

This clone was detected only a few times. The rearrangement joins TRBV5-4 to TRBJ1-5; perhaps TRBD1 as D (5 bases). Trimming cost V 1 base and J 5 bases, with 10 bases left between them. The germline V gene has CDR1 SGHNT and CDR2 YYREEE (reference sequence). This CDR3 is built from 14 residues. In DNA, the CDR3 is TGTGCCAGCAGCTTGAGGGGCACCGATCAGCCCCAGCATTTT. Translation gives CASSLRGTDQPQHF. The full variable domain, with the rest looked up from reference TRBV5-4 and TRBJ1-5, is ETGVTQSPTHLIKTRGQQVTLRCSSQSGHNTVSWYQQALGQGPQFIFQYYREEENGRGNFPPRFSGLQFPNYSSELNVNALELDDSALYLCASSLRGTDQPQHFGDGTRLSIL.

The V and J genes are TRBV5-5 and TRBJ1-2; the D is unclear. V was shortened by 2 bases and J by 5 bases, with 7 bases between the two germline ends. This CDR3 comprises 12 residues. Germline loops: CDR1 SGHKS, CDR2 YYEKEE (reference sequence). CDR3 sequence: CASSFGWYGYTF. The CDR3 region has the DNA TGTGCCAGCAGCTTCGGGTGGTATGGCTACACCTTC. Based on the CDR3 plus reference TRBV5-5 and TRBJ1-2, the full variable domain is DAGVTQSPTHLIKTRGQQVTLRCSPISGHKSVSWYQQVLGQGPQFIFQYYEKEERGRGNFPDRFSARQFPNYSSELNVNALLLGDSALYLCASSFGWYGYTFGSGTRLTVV.

The V call is TRBV3-1 (or the pseudogene TRBV3-2), the J call TRBJ2-5, with 10 bases aligning to TRBD2. This CDR3 spans 15 amino acids. Trimming took 0 bases from V and 7 from J; bases not matched to a gene: 5. Germline assignment: CDR1 LGHDT and CDR2 YNNKEL (reference sequence). The CDR3 loop is CASSQEGRTSGTQYF. Here the CDR3 DNA reads TGTGCCAGCAGCCAAGAAGGGCGGACTAGCGGGACCCAGTACTTC.

The CDR3 DNA sequence: TGTGCCAGCAGCCAAGGTTGGGGGACAGGGACAACTAATGAAAAACTGTTTTTT. Its translation: CASSQGWGTGTTNEKLFF. V is TRBV4-2 and J is TRBJ1-4; the match to TRBD1 covers 9 bases. With 1 base clipped from V and 0 bases from J, the junction kept 6 bases outside the gene matches. This CDR3 has 18 residues. Per germline, CDR1 LGHNA and CDR2 YNFKEQ.

The chain recombines TRBV5-4 with TRBJ2-7, with TRBD1 matching 10 bases. The CDR3 runs 18 residues. V trimming: 0 bases; J trimming: 4 bases; junction bases outside the gene matches: 13. Germline CDR1 and CDR2: SGHNT and YYREEE (reference sequence). The CDR3 here is CASSLVGTGVRSYYEQYF. DNA of the CDR3: TGTGCCAGCAGCTTGGTAGGGACAGGGGTAAGAAGTTATTACGAGCAGTACTTC.

The chain is built from TRBV30 and TRBJ1-3; D gene uncertain. Germline CDR1 GTSNPN, CDR2 SVGIG (reference sequence). The CDR3 is 13 residues long. Trimming pared 4 bases from V and 0 bases from J, leaving 7 bases between. The chain's CDR3 is CAWNEFSGNTIYF. CDR3 in DNA: TGTGCCTGGAATGAGTTCTCTGGAAACACCATATATTTT.

The chain carries TRBV5-4 and TRBJ2-2, with 9 nucleotides matching TRBD1. The CDR3 has 15 residues. Looked up from germline, CDR1 is SGHNT and CDR2 is YYREEE (reference sequence). Trimming cost V 7 bases and J 5 bases; bases outside gene matches: 9. The CDR3 region is CASATTGGATGELFF. The CDR3 nucleotides read TGTGCCAGCGCTACGACAGGGGGAGCGACCGGGGAGCTGTTTTTT.

The rearrangement uses TRBV5-8 and TRBJ2-7; D possibly corresponds to TRBD2 (7 bases). This CDR3 comprises 14 residues. V gave up 3 bases and J gave up 5 bases, with 15 bases separating them. Germline values: CDR1 SGHTS, CDR2 YDEGEE. The CDR3 DNA reads TGTGCCAGCAGCTGGGGGGGGGCTAGCAACGAGCAGTACTTC. Translated: CASSWGGASNEQYF. Full variable domain (rest looked up from reference TRBV5-8 and TRBJ2-7): EAGVTQSPTHLIKTRGQQATLRCSPISGHTSVYWYQQALGLGLQFLLWYDEGEERNRGNFPPRFSGRQFPNYSSELNVNALELEDSALYLCASSWGGASNEQYFGPGTRLTVT.

This clone was seen a handful of times. The V and J genes are TRBV5-6 and TRBJ2-7; possible D gene TRBD2, 5 bases. This CDR3 is built from 15 residues. From germline, CDR1 is SGHDT and CDR2 YYEEEE. Trimming removed 0 bases from V and 2 bases from J, with 12 bases in between. In DNA form, the CDR3 reads TGTGCCAGCAGCTTGGTTAGCGCGAGCGCCTACGAGCAGTACTTC. Translated, it gives CASSLVSASAYEQYF.

The chain links TRBV5-5 to TRBJ1-5; D might be TRBD1 (6 bases). This CDR3 comprises 17 residues. From germline, CDR1 is SGHKS and CDR2 YYEKEE (reference sequence). V lost 3 bases and J 0 bases, leaving 16 bases between the germline ends. CDR3 in amino acids: CASSSGQTWGSNQPQHF. In nucleotides, the CDR3 is TGTGCCAGCAGCTCAGGACAGACATGGGGTAGCAATCAGCCCCAGCATTTT.

The rearrangement joins TRBV19 to TRBJ2-7, with 7 bases that match TRBD1. Germline V gene lookup returns CDR1 LNHDA and CDR2 SQIVND (reference sequence). The V gene end was trimmed by 6 bases and the J gene end by 1 base; junction bases not matched to a gene: 9. The CDR3 is 15 amino acids. The CDR3: CASSPDRVESYEQYF. The DNA of the CDR3 is TGTGCCAGTAGCCCTGACAGGGTAGAATCCTACGAGCAGTACTTC. The full variable domain, its missing parts supplied by reference TRBV19 and TRBJ2-7, is DGGITQSPKYLFRKEGQNVTLSCEQNLNHDAMYWYRQDPGQGLRLIYYSQIVNDFQKGDIAEGYSVSREKKESFPLTVTSAQKNPTAFYLCASSPDRVESYEQYFGPGTRLTVT.

This clone was counted once. The chain links TRBV11-2 to TRBJ1-2; D might be TRBD1 (5 bases). The CDR3 sequence is 16 residues long. Germline V CDR1 and CDR2: SGHAT, FQNNGV. Trimming pared 10 bases from V and 0 bases from J, leaving 21 bases between. This CDR3 is CATTNRARGANYGYTF. As DNA, the CDR3 is TGTGCCACCACCAATAGGGCTCGGGGGGCTAACTATGGCTACACCTTC.